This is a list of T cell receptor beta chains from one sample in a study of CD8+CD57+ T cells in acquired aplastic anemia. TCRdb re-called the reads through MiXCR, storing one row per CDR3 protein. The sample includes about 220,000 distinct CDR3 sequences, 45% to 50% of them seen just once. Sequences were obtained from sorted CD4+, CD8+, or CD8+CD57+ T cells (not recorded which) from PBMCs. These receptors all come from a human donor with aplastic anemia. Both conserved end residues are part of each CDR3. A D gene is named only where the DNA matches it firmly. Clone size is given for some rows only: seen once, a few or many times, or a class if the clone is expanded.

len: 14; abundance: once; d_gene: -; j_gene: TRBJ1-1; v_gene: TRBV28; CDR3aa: CASMRIHPNTEAFF; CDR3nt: TGTGCCAGCATGAGAATCCACCCGAACACTGAAGCTTTCTTT
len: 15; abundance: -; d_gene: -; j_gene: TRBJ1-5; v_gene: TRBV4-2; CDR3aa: CASSQDPTGTQPQHF; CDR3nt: TGTGCCAGCAGCCAAGATCCGACAGGTACTCAGCCCCAGCATTTT
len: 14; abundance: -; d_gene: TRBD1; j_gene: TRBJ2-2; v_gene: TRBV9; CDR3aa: CASSPTGSNGELFF; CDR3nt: TGTGCCAGCAGCCCGACAGGGAGCAACGGGGAGCTGTTTTTT
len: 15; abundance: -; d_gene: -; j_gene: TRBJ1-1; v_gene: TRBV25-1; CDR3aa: CASSGGWGSMTEAFF; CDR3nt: TGTGCCAGCAGTGGAGGGTGGGGTAGTATGACTGAAGCTTTCTTT
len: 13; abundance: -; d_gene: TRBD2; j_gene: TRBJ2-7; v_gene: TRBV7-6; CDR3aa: CASSARGSYEQYF; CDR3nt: TGTGCCAGCAGCGCGCGGGGGAGTTACGAGCAGTACTTC
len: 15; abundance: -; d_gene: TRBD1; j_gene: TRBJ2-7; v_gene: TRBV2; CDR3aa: CASSEGQPPDYEQYF; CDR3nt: TGTGCCAGCAGTGAGGGACAGCCCCCCGACTACGAGCAGTACTTC
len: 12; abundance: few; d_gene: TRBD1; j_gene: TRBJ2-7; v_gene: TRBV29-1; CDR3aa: CSVERIRGEQYF; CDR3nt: TGCAGCGTTGAACGCATCAGGGGGGAGCAGTACTTC
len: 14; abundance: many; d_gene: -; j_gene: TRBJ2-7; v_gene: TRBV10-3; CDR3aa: CAIKSGRDCYEQYF; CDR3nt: TGTGCCATCAAATCGGGACGGGATTGCTACGAGCAGTACTTC
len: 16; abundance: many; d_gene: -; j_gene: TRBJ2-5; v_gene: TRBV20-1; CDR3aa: CSATRGRGTNQETQYF; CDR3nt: TGCAGTGCTACACGTGGTCGCGGGACCAACCAAGAGACCCAGTACTTC
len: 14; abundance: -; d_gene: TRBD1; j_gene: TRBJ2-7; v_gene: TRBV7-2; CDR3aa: CASSYGRGTYEQYF; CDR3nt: TGTGCCAGCAGCTACGGCAGGGGGACCTACGAGCAGTACTTC
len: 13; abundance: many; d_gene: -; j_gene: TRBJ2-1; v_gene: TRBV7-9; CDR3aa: CASSLARHNEQFF; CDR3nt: TGTGCCAGCAGCTTAGCGCGTCACAATGAGCAGTTCTTC
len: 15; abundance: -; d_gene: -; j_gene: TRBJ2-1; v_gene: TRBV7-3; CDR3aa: CASSLVGGGVNEQSF; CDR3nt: TGTGCCAGCAGCTTAGTAGGGGGCGGGGTTAATGAGCAGTCCTTC
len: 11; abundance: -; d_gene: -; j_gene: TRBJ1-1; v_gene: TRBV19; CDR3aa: CASKRTYEAFF; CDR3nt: TGTGCCAGTAAGAGGACATATGAAGCTTTCTTT
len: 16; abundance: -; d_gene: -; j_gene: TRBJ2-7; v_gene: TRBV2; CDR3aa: CASSELFGPTPYEQYF; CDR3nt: TGTGCCAGCAGTGAACTCTTCGGGCCTACCCCCTACGAGCAGTACTTC
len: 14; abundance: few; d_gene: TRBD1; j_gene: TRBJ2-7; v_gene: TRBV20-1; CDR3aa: CSASPGTGIFEQYF; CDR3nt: TGCAGTGCTTCACCCGGGACAGGGATCTTCGAGCAGTACTTC
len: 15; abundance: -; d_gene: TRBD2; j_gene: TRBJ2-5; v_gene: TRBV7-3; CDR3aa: CASSIIAGGQETQYF; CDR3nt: TGCGCCAGCAGCATCATAGCGGGGGGGCAAGAGACCCAGTACTTC
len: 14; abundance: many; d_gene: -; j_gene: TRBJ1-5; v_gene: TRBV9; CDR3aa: CASSPSQGKQPQHF; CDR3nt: TGTGCCAGCAGCCCCTCCCAGGGGAAGCAGCCCCAGCATTTT
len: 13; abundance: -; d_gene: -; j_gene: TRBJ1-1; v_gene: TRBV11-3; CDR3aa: CASSLAGATEAFF; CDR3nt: TGTGCCAGCAGCTTAGCAGGGGCCACTGAAGCTTTCTTT
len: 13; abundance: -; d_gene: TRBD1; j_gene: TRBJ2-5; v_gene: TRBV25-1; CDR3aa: CASRGTGAETQYF; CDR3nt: TGTGCCAGCAGAGGGACAGGGGCGGAGACCCAGTACTTC
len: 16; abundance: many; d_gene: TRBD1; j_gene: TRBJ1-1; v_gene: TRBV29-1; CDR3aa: CSVEGFIGGGMTEAFF; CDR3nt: TGCAGCGTTGAAGGGTTTATAGGGGGCGGAATGACTGAAGCTTTCTTT
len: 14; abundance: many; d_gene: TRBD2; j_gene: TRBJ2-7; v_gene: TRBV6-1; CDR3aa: CASTLSGSTYEQYF; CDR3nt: TGTGCCAGCACTCTTAGCGGGAGTACCTACGAGCAGTACTTC
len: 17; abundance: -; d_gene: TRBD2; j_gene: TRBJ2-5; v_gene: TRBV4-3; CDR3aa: CASSQDNALGGGETQYF; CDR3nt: TGCGCCAGCAGCCAAGATAATGCTTTGGGCGGGGGAGAGACCCAGTACTTC
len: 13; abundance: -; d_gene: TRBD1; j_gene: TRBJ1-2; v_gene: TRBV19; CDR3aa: CASGTTGNYGYTF; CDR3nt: TGTGCCAGTGGGACGACAGGGAACTATGGCTACACCTTC
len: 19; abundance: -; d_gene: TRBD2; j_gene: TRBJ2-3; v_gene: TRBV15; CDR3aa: CATSRAYPTSLWSGDTQYF; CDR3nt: TGTGCCACCAGCAGAGCCTATCCGACTAGCTTGTGGAGTGGAGATACGCAGTATTTT
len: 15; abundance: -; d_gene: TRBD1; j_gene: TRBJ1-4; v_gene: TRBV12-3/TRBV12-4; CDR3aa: CASSLYGTGNEKLFF; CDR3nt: TGTGCCAGCAGTTTATATGGGACAGGGAATGAAAAACTGTTTTTT
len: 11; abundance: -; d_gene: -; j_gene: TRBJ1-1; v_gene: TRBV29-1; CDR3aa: CSGGDGAEAFF; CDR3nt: TGCAGCGGGGGGGACGGTGCTGAAGCTTTCTTT
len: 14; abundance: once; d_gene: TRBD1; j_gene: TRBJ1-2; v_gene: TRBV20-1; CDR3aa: CSARPAGGNYGYTF; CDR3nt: TGCAGTGCTAGACCGGCAGGGGGTAACTATGGCTACACCTTC
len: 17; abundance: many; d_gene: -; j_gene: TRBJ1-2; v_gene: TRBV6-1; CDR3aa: CASSEYRSGRRGYGYTF; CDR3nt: TGTGCCAGCAGTGAATATCGGTCAGGCAGGAGAGGCTATGGCTACACCTTC
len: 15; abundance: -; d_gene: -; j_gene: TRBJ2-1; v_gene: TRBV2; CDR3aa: CATDLAQAPYNEQFF; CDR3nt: TGTGCCACCGACCTGGCGCAAGCCCCCTACAATGAGCAGTTCTTC
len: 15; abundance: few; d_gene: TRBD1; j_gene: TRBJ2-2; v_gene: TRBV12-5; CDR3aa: CARIRQGARTGELFF; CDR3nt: TGTGCTAGAATCCGACAGGGGGCGAGAACCGGGGAGCTGTTTTTT
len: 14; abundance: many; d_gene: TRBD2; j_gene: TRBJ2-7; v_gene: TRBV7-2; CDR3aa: CASSVLAGTYEQYF; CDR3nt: TGTGCCAGCAGCGTACTAGCGGGGACTTACGAGCAGTACTTC
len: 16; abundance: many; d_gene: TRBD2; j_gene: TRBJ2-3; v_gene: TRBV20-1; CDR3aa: CSARGKAGVGTDTQYF; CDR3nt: TGCAGTGCTAGAGGCAAAGCGGGAGTCGGCACAGATACGCAGTATTTT
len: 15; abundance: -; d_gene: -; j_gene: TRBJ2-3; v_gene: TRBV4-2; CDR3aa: CGSSQGGVEEDTQYF; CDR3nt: TGTGGCAGCAGCCAAGGGGGAGTAGAGGAAGATACGCAGTATTTT
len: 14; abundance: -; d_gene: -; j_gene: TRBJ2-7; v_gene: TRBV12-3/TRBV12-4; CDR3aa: CASASSAPAYEQYF; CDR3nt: TGTGCCAGCGCCTCGTCGGCTCCGGCCTACGAGCAGTACTTC
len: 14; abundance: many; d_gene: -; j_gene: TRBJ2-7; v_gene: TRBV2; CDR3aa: CASRRPYIPYEQYF; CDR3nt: TGTGCCAGCAGGCGGCCCTACATCCCCTACGAGCAGTACTTC
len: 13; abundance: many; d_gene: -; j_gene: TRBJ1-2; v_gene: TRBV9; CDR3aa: CASSGLTSLGYTF; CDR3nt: TGTGCCAGCAGCGGGCTAACCTCATTGGGCTACACCTTC
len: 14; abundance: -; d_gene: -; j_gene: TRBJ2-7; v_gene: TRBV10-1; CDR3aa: CASSARTATYEQYF; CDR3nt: TGCGCCAGCAGTGCTAGGACAGCTACCTACGAGCAGTACTTC